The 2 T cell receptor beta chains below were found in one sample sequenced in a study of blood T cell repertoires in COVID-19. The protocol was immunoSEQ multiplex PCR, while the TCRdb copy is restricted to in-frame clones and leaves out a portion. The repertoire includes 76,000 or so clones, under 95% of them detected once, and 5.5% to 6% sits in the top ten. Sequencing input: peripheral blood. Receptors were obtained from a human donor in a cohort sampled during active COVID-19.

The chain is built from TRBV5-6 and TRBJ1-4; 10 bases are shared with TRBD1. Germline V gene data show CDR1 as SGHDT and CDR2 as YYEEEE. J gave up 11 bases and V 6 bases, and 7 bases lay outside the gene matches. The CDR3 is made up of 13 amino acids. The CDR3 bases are TGTGCCAGCAACGACAGGGGGCGCGGGAAACTGTTTTTT. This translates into CASNDRGRGKLFF.

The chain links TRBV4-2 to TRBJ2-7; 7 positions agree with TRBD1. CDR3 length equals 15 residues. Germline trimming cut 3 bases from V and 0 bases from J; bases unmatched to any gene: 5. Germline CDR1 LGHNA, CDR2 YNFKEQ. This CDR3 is CASSHNRDSSYEQYF. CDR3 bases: TGTGCCAGCAGCCATAACCGGGACAGCTCCTACGAGCAGTACTTC.